This TCR beta chain was recovered during a study of radiotherapy plus CTLA-4 blockade in lung cancer. Study observations and caveats: TCR clones from tumors expanded in blood after radiotherapy plus ipilimumab. Increased serum interferon-beta after radiation also reportedly predicted response strongly.

Repertoires were generated with immunoSEQ multiplex PCR, while TCRdb's copy carries only in-frame clones and drops some. Of 49,000 or so clones listed, more than 70% are singletons. Patients had chemo-refractory metastatic non-small-cell lung cancer and received focal radiation plus CTLA-4 blockade that used ipilimumab. As for this clone: Its cognate antigen is unknown.

Losses at the gene ends were 1 base for V and 10 bases for J; bases not matched to a gene: 11. This CDR3 is 14 amino acids long. Germline lookup yields CDR1 GTSNPN and CDR2 SVGIG (reference sequence). The rearrangement joins TRBV30 to TRBJ1-2; 8 nucleotides align to TRBD1. The starting material was peripheral blood, obtained from a patient treated with radiotherapy plus ipilimumab. This clonotype was sampled from a human donor with non-small cell lung cancer who had stable disease on radiotherapy plus ipilimumab. The CDR3 sequence: CAWSARRTGNAYTF. CDR3 in DNA: TGTGCCTGGAGTGCCCGAAGGACAGGGAACGCCTACACCTTC.